This T cell receptor (beta chain) was captured in a study of blood T cell repertoires in COVID-19 (dated by TCRdb to the early 2020s). As for the study more broadly: Samples from collaborators originated in the United States, Italy and Spain and spanned both the acute and convalescent phases of COVID-19. Samples came from the ongoing ImmuneRACE study (first 160 participants) plus 1,254 subjects from 6 global collaborators. Deeply sampled blood TCRbeta repertoires from subjects exposed to, actively infected with, or recovered from COVID-19 were included in the dataset. Where available, HLA class I and class II types were obtained from metadata supplied by the sample provider rather than from assay-based typing. A freely available public database, intended as a resource for researchers studying the immune response to SARS-CoV-2, is where the repertoires were released. Nearly every sample came with metadata listing a de-identified subject ID, COVID-19 status, age in years and sex. The prospective study material was composed of cDNA or gDNA derived from T cells, B-cell-depleted T cells, or PBMCs.

CDR1 MNHEY and CDR2 SVGAGI were looked up in the germline V gene. Reading from cysteine to phenylalanine, the CDR3 counts 14 amino acids. Just CDR3 DNA is preserved here, 42 bases in frame from base 1. After removal of 4 bases from V and 7 bases from J, the junction retains 7 bases not matched to a gene. TCRbeta CDR3 regions were amplified from genomic DNA by means of the immunoSEQ Assay, a bias-controlled multiplex PCR. The source study handled its data this way. Nucleated cell counts per sample were estimated from amplification of reference gene primers within the assay. To quantify the absolute abundance of each unique TCRbeta CDR3 rearrangement, sequence reads were collapsed and filtered. For each sample, productive Simpson clonality was calculated as the square root of Simpson's diversity index over productive rearrangements. TCRdb provides this immuneACCESS table in a form limited to in-frame rearrangements. Some clones are lacking; in checked studies, under half of them reflect an unresolved V gene, and why the rest are absent is not known. The V and J calls and clone size come from that table; D and trimming were worked out from the DNA. The sample table contains about 400,000 clones; only one count was recorded for roughly 90% of them. The top ten constitute about 2.1% of the sample.

In the prospective study, participants were about 18 to 95 years old, resided in around 25 geographic areas of the United States, and were enrolled through a virtual design. In the prospective study, cohorts were assigned on the basis of participant-reported clinical history obtained from a screening survey and a study questionnaire. In the prospective study, whole blood, serum and a nasopharyngeal or oropharyngeal swab were collected from each participant by mobile phlebotomists. Over an approximately two-month period, participants in the prospective study had the option of providing additional blood draws and questionnaires. Before DNA extraction, blood samples from the prospective study were shipped at room temperature or frozen. On this clone itself: Its antigen remains unidentified. No much larger clonotype is one base removed from it; base qualities were not supplied.

Broader findings and caveats from the paper: Clinical and demographic metadata were provided uncurated, with the amount varying by source and participant.

The sequence was obtained from a woman aged 40 to 50 with acute COVID-19. The sequenced material came from PBMCs or T cells enriched from blood (not recorded which). Recombination joined TRBV6-5 with TRBJ1-1; 9 bases in the junction line up with TRBD1. The CDR3 has the sequence CASSSMGQGIEAFF. The DNA sequence is TGTGCCAGCAGTTCGATGGGACAGGGTATTGAAGCTTTCTTT.